The TCR beta chain described here comes from a study of resident and recirculating memory T cells in vitiligo. In the study overall: Samples were epidermis from two lesional and two nonlesional sites, plus PBMCs. Broader study findings: No single dominant TCR clone appeared; lesion clonality varied.

V lost 1 base to trimming and J lost 7 bases, with 7 bases between them. Germline loops: CDR1 SEHNR, CDR2 FQNEAQ (reference sequence). The CDR3 length is 12 residues. Using immunoSEQ multiplex PCR, the repertoire was profiled, and TCRdb retains in-frame clones only, with some absent. In the table there are 75,000 to 95,000 clones, about 90% of which are singletons. Concerning this clone itself: Its antigen is unknown.

J is TRBJ1-1 and V is TRBV7-9; no clear D. Sequencing was done on a sample of blood. This clonotype originated in a male donor with vitiligo. The CDR3 spells CASSLETVEAFF. The CDR3 DNA reads as TGTGCCAGCAGCTTAGAAACAGTTGAAGCTTTCTTT.